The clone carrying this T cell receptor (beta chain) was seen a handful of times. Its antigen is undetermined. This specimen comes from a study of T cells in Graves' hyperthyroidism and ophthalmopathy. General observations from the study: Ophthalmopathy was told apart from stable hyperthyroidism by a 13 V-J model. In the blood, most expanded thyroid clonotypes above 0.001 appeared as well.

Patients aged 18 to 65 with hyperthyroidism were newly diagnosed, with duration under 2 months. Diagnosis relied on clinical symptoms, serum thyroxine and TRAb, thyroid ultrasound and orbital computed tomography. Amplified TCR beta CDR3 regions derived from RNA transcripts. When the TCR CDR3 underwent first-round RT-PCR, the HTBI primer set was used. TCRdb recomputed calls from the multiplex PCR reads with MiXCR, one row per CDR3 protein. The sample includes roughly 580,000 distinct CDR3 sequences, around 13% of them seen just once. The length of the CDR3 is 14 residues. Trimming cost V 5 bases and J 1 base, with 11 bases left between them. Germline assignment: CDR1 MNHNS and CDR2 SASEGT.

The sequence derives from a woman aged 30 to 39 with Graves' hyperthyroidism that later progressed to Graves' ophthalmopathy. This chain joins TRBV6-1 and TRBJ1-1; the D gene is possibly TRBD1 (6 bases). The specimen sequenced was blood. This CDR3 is CASSYRGRNTEAFF. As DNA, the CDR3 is TGTGCCAGCAGTTACCGGGGGCGGAACACTGAAGCTTTCTTT.